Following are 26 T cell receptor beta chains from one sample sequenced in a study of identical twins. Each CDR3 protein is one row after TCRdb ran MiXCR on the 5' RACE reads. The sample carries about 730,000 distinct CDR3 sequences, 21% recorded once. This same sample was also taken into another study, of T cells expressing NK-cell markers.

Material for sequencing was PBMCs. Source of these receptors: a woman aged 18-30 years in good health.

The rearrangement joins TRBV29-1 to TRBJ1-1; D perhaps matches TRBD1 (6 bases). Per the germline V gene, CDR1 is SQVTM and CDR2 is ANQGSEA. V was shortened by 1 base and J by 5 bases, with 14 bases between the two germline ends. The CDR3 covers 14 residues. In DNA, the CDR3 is TGCAGCGTTGAAGGCCGGGGGCGGTATACTGAAGCTTTCTTT. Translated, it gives CSVEGRGRYTEAFF.

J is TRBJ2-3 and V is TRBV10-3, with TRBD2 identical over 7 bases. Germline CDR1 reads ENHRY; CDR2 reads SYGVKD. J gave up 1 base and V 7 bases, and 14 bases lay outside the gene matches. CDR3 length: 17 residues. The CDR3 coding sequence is TGTGCCATCACCCCGGGACTAACACGATGGGGCACAGATACGCAGTATTTT. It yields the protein CAITPGLTRWGTDTQYF.

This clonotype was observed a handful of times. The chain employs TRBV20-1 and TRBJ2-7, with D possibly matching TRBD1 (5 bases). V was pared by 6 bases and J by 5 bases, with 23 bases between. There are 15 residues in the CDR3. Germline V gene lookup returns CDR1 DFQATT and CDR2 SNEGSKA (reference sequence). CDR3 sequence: CSAGRAQGRSDEQYF. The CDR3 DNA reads TGCAGTGCAGGAAGGGCGCAGGGAAGAAGCGACGAGCAGTACTTC.

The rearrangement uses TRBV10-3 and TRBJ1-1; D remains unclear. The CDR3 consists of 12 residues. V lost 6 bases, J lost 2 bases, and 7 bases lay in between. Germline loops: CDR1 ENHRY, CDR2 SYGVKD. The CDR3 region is CAIRAGNTEAFF. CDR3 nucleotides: TGTGCCATCAGGGCTGGAAACACTGAAGCTTTCTTT.

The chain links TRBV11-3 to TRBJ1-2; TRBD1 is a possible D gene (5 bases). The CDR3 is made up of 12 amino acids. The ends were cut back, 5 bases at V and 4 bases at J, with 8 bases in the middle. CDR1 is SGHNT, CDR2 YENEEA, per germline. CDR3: CASSEGRYGYTF. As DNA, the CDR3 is TGTGCCAGCAGCGAGGGACGCTATGGCTACACCTTC.

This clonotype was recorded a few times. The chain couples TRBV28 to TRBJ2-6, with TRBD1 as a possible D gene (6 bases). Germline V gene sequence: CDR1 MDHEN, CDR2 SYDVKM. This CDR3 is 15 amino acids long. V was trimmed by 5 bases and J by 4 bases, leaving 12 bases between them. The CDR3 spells CASSTTGSGANVLTF. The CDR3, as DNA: TGTGCCAGCAGTACCACAGGGTCCGGGGCCAACGTCCTGACTTTC.

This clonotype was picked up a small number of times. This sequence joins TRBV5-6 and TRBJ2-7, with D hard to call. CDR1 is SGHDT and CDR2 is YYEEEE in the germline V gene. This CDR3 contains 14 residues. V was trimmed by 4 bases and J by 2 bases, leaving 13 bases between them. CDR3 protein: CASSTKTFTYEQYF. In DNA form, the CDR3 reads TGTGCCAGCAGCACAAAGACATTCACCTACGAGCAGTACTTC.

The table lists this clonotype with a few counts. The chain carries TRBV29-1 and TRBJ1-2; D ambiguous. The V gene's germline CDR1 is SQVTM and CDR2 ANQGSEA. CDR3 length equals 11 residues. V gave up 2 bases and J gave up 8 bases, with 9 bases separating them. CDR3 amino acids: CSVETAAGYTF. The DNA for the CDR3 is TGCAGCGTTGAAACCGCAGCAGGCTACACCTTC.

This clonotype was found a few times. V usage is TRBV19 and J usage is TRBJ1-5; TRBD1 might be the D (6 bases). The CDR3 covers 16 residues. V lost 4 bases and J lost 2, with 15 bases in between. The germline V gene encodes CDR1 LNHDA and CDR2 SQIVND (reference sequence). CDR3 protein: CASSTPGEGGNQPQHF. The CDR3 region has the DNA TGTGCCAGTAGTACCCCAGGGGAAGGGGGCAATCAGCCCCAGCATTTT.

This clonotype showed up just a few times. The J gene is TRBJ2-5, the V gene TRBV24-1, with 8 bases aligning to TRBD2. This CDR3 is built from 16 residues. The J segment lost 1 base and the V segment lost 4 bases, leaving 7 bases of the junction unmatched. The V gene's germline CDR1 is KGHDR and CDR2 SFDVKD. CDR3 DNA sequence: TGTGCCACCAGTGACTCCGGTACTAGCGGCCAAGAGACCCAGTACTTC. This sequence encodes CATSDSGTSGQETQYF.

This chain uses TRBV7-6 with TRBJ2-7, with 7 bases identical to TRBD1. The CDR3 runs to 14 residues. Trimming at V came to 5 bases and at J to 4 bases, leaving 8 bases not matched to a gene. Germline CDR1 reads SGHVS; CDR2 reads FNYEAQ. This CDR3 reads CASSRDSEMYEQYF. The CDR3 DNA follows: TGTGCCAGCAGCCGGGACAGCGAGATGTACGAGCAGTACTTC.

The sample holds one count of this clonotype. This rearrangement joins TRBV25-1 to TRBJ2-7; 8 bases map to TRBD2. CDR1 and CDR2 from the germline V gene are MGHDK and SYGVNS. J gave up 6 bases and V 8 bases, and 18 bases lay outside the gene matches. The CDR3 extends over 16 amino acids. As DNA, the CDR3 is TGTGCCAGCCGCGCCTCCGGGACTCGGGGGGGAGGCGAGCAGTACTTC. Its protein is CASRASGTRGGGEQYF.

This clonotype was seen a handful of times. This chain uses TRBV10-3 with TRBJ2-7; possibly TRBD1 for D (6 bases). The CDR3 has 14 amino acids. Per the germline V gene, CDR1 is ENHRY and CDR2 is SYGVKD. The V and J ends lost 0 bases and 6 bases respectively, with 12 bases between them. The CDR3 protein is CAISESKGGAEQYF. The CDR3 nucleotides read TGTGCCATCAGTGAGTCGAAAGGGGGAGCCGAGCAGTACTTC.

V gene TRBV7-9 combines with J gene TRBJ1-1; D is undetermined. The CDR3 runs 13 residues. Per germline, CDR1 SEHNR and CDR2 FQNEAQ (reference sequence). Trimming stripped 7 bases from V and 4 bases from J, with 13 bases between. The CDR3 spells CASMLPRGTEAFF. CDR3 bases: TGTGCCAGCATGCTCCCCCGGGGCACTGAAGCTTTCTTT.

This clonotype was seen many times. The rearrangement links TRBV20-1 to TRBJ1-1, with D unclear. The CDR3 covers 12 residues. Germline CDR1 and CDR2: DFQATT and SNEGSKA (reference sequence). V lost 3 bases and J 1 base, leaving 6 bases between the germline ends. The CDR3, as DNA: TGCAGTGCTAGTGCTGGGAACACTGAAGCTTTCTTT. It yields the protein CSASAGNTEAFF.

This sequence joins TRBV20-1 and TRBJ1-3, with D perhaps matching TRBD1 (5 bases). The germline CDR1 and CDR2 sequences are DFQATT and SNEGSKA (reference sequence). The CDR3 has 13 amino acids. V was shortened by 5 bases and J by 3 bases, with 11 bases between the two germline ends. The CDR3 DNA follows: TGCAGTGCTCCTGGGGCAGGTGGAAACACCATATATTTT. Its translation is CSAPGAGGNTIYF.

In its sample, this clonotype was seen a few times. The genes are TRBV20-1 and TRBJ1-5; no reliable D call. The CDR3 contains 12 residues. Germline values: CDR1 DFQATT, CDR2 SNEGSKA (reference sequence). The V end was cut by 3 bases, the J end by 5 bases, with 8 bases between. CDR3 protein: CSASAGDQPQHF. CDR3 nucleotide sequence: TGCAGTGCTAGCGCGGGCGATCAGCCCCAGCATTTT.

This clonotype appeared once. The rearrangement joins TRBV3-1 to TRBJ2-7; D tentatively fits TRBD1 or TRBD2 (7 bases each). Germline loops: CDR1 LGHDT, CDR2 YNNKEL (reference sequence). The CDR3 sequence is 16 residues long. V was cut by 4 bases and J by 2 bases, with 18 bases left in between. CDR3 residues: CASSRYRGGGAYEQYF. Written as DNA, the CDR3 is TGTGCCAGCAGCCGTTACAGGGGAGGGGGAGCCTACGAGCAGTACTTC.

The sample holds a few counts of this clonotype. As DNA, the CDR3 is TGTGCCAGCAGTTTCGGTCGGTCACCCCTCCACTTT. Translating it yields CASSFGRSPLHF. The rearrangement joins TRBV12-3 or TRBV12-4 to TRBJ1-6; D is undetermined. The CDR3 runs 12 residues. V was shortened by 3 bases and J by 10 bases, with 7 bases between the two germline ends.

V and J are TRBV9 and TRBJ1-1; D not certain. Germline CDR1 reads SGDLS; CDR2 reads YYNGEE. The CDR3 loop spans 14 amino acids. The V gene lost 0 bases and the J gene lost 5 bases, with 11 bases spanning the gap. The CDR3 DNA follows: TGTGCCAGCAGCGTAGGTGGGCCCATGACTGAAGCTTTCTTT. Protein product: CASSVGGPMTEAFF.

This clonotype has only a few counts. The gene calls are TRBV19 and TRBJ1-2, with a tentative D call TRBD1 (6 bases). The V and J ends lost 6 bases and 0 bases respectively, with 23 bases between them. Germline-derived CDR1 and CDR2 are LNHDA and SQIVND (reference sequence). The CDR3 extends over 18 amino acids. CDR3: CASRQFPGQRTPNYGYTF. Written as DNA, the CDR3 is TGTGCCAGTAGACAATTCCCGGGACAAAGGACGCCTAACTATGGCTACACCTTC.

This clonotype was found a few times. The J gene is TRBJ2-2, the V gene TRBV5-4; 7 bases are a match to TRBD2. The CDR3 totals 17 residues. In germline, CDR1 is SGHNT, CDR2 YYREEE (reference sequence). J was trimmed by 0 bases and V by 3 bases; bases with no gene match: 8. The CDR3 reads CASSSLGGGPNTGELFF. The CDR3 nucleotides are TGTGCCAGCAGCTCCCTTGGGGGAGGGCCGAACACCGGGGAGCTGTTTTTT. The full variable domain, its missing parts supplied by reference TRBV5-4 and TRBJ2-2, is ETGVTQSPTHLIKTRGQQVTLRCSSQSGHNTVSWYQQALGQGPQFIFQYYREEENGRGNFPPRFSGLQFPNYSSELNVNALELDDSALYLCASSSLGGGPNTGELFFGEGSRLTVL.

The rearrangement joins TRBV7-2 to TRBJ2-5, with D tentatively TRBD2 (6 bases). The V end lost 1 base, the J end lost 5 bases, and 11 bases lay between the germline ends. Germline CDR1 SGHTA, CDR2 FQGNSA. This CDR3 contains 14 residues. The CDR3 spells CASSLVSGDETQYF. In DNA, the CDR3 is TGTGCCAGCAGCTTAGTATCGGGGGACGAGACCCAGTACTTC.

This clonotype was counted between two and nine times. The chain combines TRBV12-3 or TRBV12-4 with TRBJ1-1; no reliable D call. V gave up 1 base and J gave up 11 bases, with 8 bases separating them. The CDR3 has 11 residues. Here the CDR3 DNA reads TGTGCCAGCAGTTTAGGGAGTTGGGCTTTCTTT. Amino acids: CASSLGSWAFF.

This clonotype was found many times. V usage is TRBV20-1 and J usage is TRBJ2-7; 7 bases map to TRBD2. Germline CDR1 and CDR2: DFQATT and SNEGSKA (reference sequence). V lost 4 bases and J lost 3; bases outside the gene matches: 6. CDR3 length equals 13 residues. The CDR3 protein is CSAIPRGVYEQYF. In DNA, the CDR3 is TGCAGTGCTATCCCCCGGGGGGTCTACGAGCAGTACTTC.

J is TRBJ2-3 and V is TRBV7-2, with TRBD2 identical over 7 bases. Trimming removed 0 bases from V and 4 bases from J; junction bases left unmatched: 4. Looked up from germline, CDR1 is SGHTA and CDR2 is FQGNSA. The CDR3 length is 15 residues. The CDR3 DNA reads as TGTGCCAGCAGCTTAGCGACTAGCCGAGCAGATACGCAGTATTTT. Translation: CASSLATSRADTQYF.